The rows below give T cell receptor beta chains drawn from one sample of a study of shared clonotypes between healthy human individuals. TCRdb's table, derived via immunoSEQ multiplex PCR, lists solely in-frame clones and lacks some. The sample lists roughly 1 million clones; approximately 72% were seen once. Material for sequencing was memory CD4+ T cells sorted from blood. The receptor set was obtained from a man younger than 35 in good health. Each CDR3 is given with its conserved first and last residue. A D gene is named only where the DNA matches it firmly. Clone size is not always given. Where it is, it says once, few, many or a class for expanded clones.

>TRBJ2-3|once|TRBV7-2|-
TGTGCCAGCAGCTTTCGGGGCGGGACGAGGGATACGCAGTATTTT
CASSFRGGTRDTQYF
>TRBJ2-2|-|TRBV7-8|-
TGTGCCAGCAGCCCACAGAACACCGGGGAGCTGTTTTTT
CASSPQNTGELFF
>TRBJ2-7|-|TRBV7-2|-
TGTGCCAGCAGCTTTGAGGGTACCTACGAGCAGTACTTC
CASSFEGTYEQYF
>TRBJ2-7|-|TRBV6-5|TRBD2
TGTGCCAGCAGTTACGGGACTAGCGGGGGCTACGAGCAGTACTTC
CASSYGTSGGYEQYF
>TRBJ1-1|once|TRBV27|-
TGTGCCAGCAGTCCGGAGGGGTTCCTGGGCACTGAAGCTTTCTTT
CASSPEGFLGTEAFF
>TRBJ2-7|-|TRBV10-2|-
TGCGCCAGCAGTAAATCAGGGGGGGGGTCCTACGAGCAGTACTTC
CASSKSGGGSYEQYF
>TRBJ2-5|-|TRBV5-4|TRBD1
TGTGCCAGCAGCGATACAGGGGATAGGGACCTGGAGACCCAGTACTTC
CASSDTGDRDLETQYF
>TRBJ1-5|-|TRBV14|-
TGTGCCAGCAGCCAAGCTTCTGGCTATAGCAATCAGCCCCAGCATTTT
CASSQASGYSNQPQHF
>TRBJ2-3|-|TRBV7-9|TRBD2
TGTGCCAGCACCCGACGGGAGGGCACAGATACGCAGTATTTT
CASTRREGTDTQYF
>TRBJ2-7|-|TRBV27|TRBD2
TGTGCCAGCAGTTTCTCTAGCGGGAAGGGGTACGAGCAGTACTTC
CASSFSSGKGYEQYF
>TRBJ2-2|-|TRBV5-6|TRBD1
TGTGCCAGCAGCTGGACAGGGTCCGGGGAGCTGTTTTTT
CASSWTGSGELFF
>TRBJ2-5|-|TRBV6-4|-
TGTGCCAGAACAGCCGGGACTCCCCGGACCCGGACCCAGTACTTC
CARTAGTPRTRTQYF
>TRBJ2-7|-|TRBV30|-
TGTGCCTGGGATAGGACCTACGAGCAGTACTTC
CAWDRTYEQYF
>TRBJ2-3|-|TRBV19|-
TGTGCCAGTAGTACACAAGGTGCTACGCAGTATTTT
CASSTQGATQYF
>TRBJ2-5|-|TRBV11-3|-
TGTGCCAGCAGCTTAGGGGGGAACCAAGAGACCCAGTACTTC
CASSLGGNQETQYF
>TRBJ1-4|-|TRBV10-2|-
TGCGCCACCTCAGGGGAGATTAATGAAAAACTGTTTTTT
CATSGEINEKLFF
>TRBJ1-1|-|TRBV5-1|-
TGCGCCAGCAGCTTGGAGGCAGGGAAAACTGAAGCTTTCTTT
CASSLEAGKTEAFF
>TRBJ2-5|-|TRBV7-9|-
TGTGCCAGCGGACACTCCGTAAGCAAAGAGACCCAGTACTTC
CASGHSVSKETQYF